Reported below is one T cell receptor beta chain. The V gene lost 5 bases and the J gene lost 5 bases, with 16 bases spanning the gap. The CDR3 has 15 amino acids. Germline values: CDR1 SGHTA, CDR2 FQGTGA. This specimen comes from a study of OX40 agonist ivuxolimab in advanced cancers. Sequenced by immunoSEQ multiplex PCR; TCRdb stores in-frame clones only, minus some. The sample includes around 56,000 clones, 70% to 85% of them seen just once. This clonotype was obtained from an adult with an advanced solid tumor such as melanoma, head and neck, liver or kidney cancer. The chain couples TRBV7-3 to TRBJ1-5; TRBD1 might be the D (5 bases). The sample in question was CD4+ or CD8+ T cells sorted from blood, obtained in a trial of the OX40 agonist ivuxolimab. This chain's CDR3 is CASSTRTGGDQPQHF. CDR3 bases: TGTGCCAGCAGCACGAGAACGGGGGGAGATCAGCCCCAGCATTTT.